This T cell receptor beta chain was documented in a study of cytomegalovirus exposure and HLA in healthy donors. Study-wide background: Earlier sequencing of some 180 million T cells yielded roughly 100 million unique TCR beta sequences.

The donors, nominally healthy at sampling, likely had unrecorded immune exposures. As for this clone: Its cognate antigen is unknown.

Regarding the study as a whole: In a later analysis, TCR beta V- and J-gene trimming showed a link to a missense DCLRE1C variant.

V was clipped by 2 bases and J by 2 bases; unmatched bases: 6. Germline CDR1 and CDR2: WSHSY and SAAADI. The CDR3 length is 16 residues. PCR involved 60 Vbeta and 13 Jbeta primers. Profiled with immunoSEQ multiplex PCR; TCRdb holds only in-frame clones, not every one. The sample records approximately 120,000 clones, 70% to 80% being singletons. Sequenced material: PBMCs. The rearrangement joins TRBV10-2 to TRBJ1-2; the match to TRBD1 covers 9 bases. This receptor was obtained from a man in his forties in good health and CMV-seronegative. The CDR3 sequence is CASSEGTGTGNYGYTF. The CDR3 nucleotides are TGCGCCAGCAGTGAGGGAACCGGGACAGGGAACTATGGCTACACCTTC.